These 18 T cell receptor beta chains came from one sample sequenced in a study of identical twins. TCRdb recomputed calls from the 5' RACE reads with MiXCR, one row per CDR3 protein. This table has 250,000 to 350,000 distinct CDR3 sequences, 7.5% to 9.5% appearing once. These same data were also listed under a study on yellow fever vaccine responses in identical twins.

Material for sequencing was CD8+ T cells sorted from blood. The receptors here all came from a woman under 30 in good health.

V and J are TRBV27 and TRBJ1-2; 11 positions match TRBD1. The V gene's germline CDR1 is MNHEY and CDR2 SMNVEV (reference sequence). V gave up 5 bases and J gave up 5 bases; unmatched junction bases: 4. This CDR3 region has 14 residues. Here the CDR3 reads CASSARDRGYGYTF. The CDR3 region has the DNA TGTGCCAGCAGTGCCCGGGACAGGGGGTATGGCTACACCTTC.

Ten or more counts support this clonotype. The V call is TRBV4-3, the J call TRBJ2-7; unclear D gene. This CDR3 is built from 13 residues. V shed 0 bases and J shed 4 bases, with 7 bases lying between them. Germline V gene data show CDR1 as LGHNA and CDR2 as YSLEER. CDR3 bases: TGCGCCAGCAGCCAAGATCGACAATACGAGCAGTACTTC. As protein: CASSQDRQYEQYF.

This chain connects TRBV27 to TRBJ2-7, with D uncertain. Germline V gives CDR1 MNHEY, CDR2 SMNVEV (reference sequence). Trimming stripped 1 base from V and 0 bases from J, with 10 bases between. The CDR3 contains 15 residues. The chain's CDR3 is CASSLFGGTSYEQYF. As DNA, the CDR3 is TGTGCCAGCAGTTTATTCGGCGGAACCTCCTACGAGCAGTACTTC.

This clonotype was recorded a few times. V usage is TRBV6-4 and J usage is TRBJ2-5; no clear D gene. The germline V and J ends were trimmed by 10 bases and 2 bases, with 23 bases remaining between them. Germline lookup yields CDR1 MRHNA and CDR2 SNTAGT. CDR3 length: 16 amino acids. CDR3 DNA sequence: TGTGCCACCTTACAATTATCGGCAGATTATCAAGAGACCCAGTACTTC. It encodes CATLQLSADYQETQYF.

This clonotype has a count of ten or more. The rearrangement uses TRBV4-3 and TRBJ1-1; D perhaps matches TRBD1 (6 bases). V shed 0 bases and J shed 0 bases, with 14 bases lying between them. Looked up from germline, CDR1 is LGHNA and CDR2 is YSLEER. The CDR3 extends over 17 amino acids. The CDR3 DNA reads TGCGCCAGCAGCCAAGATTGGTCGGCAGGGGTGAACACTGAAGCTTTCTTT. Translation: CASSQDWSAGVNTEAFF.

This clonotype was detected many times. CDR3 sequence (DNA): TGTGCCAGCAGCTTGGGACTAGCGGGGCGGGCAGATACGCAGTATTTT. The encoded protein is CASSLGLAGRADTQYF. The chain recombines TRBV7-3 with TRBJ2-3; 13 bases agree with TRBD2. The CDR3 consists of 16 residues. The trim removed 3 bases at V and 4 bases at J, leaving 4 bases unmatched. CDR1 and CDR2 from the germline V gene are SGHTA and FQGTGA.

The rearrangement joins TRBV19 to TRBJ2-7; 10 positions agree with TRBD1. After removal of 5 bases from V and 5 bases from J, the junction contained 12 bases not matched to a gene. This CDR3 is 16 amino acids long. Germline V gives CDR1 LNHDA, CDR2 SQIVND (reference sequence). CDR3 sequence: CASSLIPGQGSNEQYF. CDR3 bases: TGTGCCAGTAGTCTCATCCCGGGACAGGGGTCCAACGAGCAGTACTTC. Complete variable domain (other parts from reference TRBV19 and TRBJ2-7): DGGITQSPKYLFRKEGQNVTLSCEQNLNHDAMYWYRQDPGQGLRLIYYSQIVNDFQKGDIAEGYSVSREKKESFPLTVTSAQKNPTAFYLCASSLIPGQGSNEQYFGPGTRLTVT.

This clonotype was observed a handful of times. V and J are TRBV6-2 or TRBV6-3 and TRBJ2-3, with D possibly matching TRBD1 (5 bases). The CDR3 consists of 15 residues. Between the trimmed V and J ends, which lost 0 bases and 4 bases, there was a span of 11 bases. The germline CDR1 and CDR2 sequences are MNHEY and SVGEGT. The CDR3 bases are TGTGCCAGCAGTTACTCGAAACTGGGGCCAGATACGCAGTATTTT. Residues: CASSYSKLGPDTQYF.

This clonotype was seen repeatedly, ten times or more. The rearrangement uses TRBV2 and TRBJ2-7; D is perhaps TRBD1 or TRBD2 (5 bases each). The V gene's germline CDR1 is SNHLY and CDR2 FYNNEI. V shed 6 bases and J shed 2 bases, with 23 bases lying between them. The CDR3 is made up of 17 amino acids. CDR3 protein: CASRGPVLRQGAYEQYF. The CDR3 nucleotides read TGTGCCAGCAGGGGGCCCGTGTTACGGCAGGGAGCCTACGAGCAGTACTTC.

This clonotype appeared a few times. V and J are TRBV10-2 and TRBJ2-7; no reliable D call. Per the germline V gene, CDR1 is WSHSY and CDR2 is SAAADI. The CDR3 is 11 amino acids. Trimming cost V 4 bases and J 6 bases, with 7 bases left between them. CDR3 bases: TGCGCCAGCAGTGTCGGGTCCGAGCAGTACTTC. This codes for CASSVGSEQYF.

The chain carries TRBV7-6 and TRBJ2-5; 9 bases fit TRBD2. The CDR3 runs to 17 residues. Germline CDR1 and CDR2: SGHVS and FNYEAQ. The junction had 13 bases not matched to a gene; V was cut back by 6 bases and J by 2 bases. CDR3 in DNA: TGTGCCAGCAGGTGGCGGGGCAGCGGGGGGCCTCAAGAGACCCAGTACTTC. Its translation is CASRWRGSGGPQETQYF.

The sample holds many counts of this clonotype. The J gene is TRBJ2-1, the V gene TRBV7-9, with TRBD2 matching 8 bases. This CDR3 region has 15 residues. The germline gives CDR1 SEHNR, CDR2 FQNEAQ (reference sequence). V shed 8 bases and J 5 bases; nucleotides not matched to a gene: 11. DNA of the CDR3: TGTGCCAGCCGCCCCCTATCAGCGGGGGACAATGAGCAGTTCTTC. Encoded protein: CASRPLSAGDNEQFF.

As concerns this clonotype: Its ends do not fully match the called genes, so a read error is possible. The chain uses TRBV4-1 and TRBJ2-1; perhaps TRBD2 as D (5 bases). Germline-derived CDR1 and CDR2 are MGHRA and YSYEKL. This CDR3 contains 17 residues. The CDR3, as DNA: TGCGCCAGCAGCCAAGAAGGAGAGGGAGACGTCTACAATGAGGAGTTCTTC. Its protein is CASSQEGEGDVYNEEFF.

This clonotype was counted between two and nine times. The chain employs TRBV5-1 and TRBJ1-2; no firm D call. This CDR3 has 14 residues. Germline CDR1 reads SGHRS; CDR2 reads YFSETQ. V was cut by 3 bases and J by 5 bases, with 14 bases left in between. CDR3 region: CASSSPRAGYGYTF. CDR3 sequence (DNA): TGCGCCAGCAGCTCTCCCCGGGCGGGGTATGGCTACACCTTC.

This clonotype was seen ten or more times. This chain uses TRBV6-1 with TRBJ1-1; D possibly corresponds to TRBD1 (5 bases). V was cut by 5 bases and J by 0 bases, with 13 bases left in between. Germline V lookup: CDR1 MNHNS, CDR2 SASEGT. The CDR3 runs 15 residues. CDR3 loop: CASSQDRTLNTEAFF. CDR3 in DNA: TGTGCCAGCAGTCAAGACAGAACCTTGAACACTGAAGCTTTCTTT.

This clonotype was seen once. This chain connects TRBV5-1 to TRBJ2-2, with TRBD2 identical over 11 bases. CDR3 length: 18 residues. Germline CDR1 and CDR2: SGHRS and YFSETQ. The V and J ends lost 1 base and 4 bases, in that order; junction bases with no gene match: 9. CDR3 bases: TGCGCCAGCAGCTTGACTAGCGGGAGTAATCCGGTCACCGGGGAGCTGTTTTTT. This translates into CASSLTSGSNPVTGELFF.

This clonotype was counted ten times or more. V is TRBV29-1 and J is TRBJ2-1; 10 bases are a match to TRBD2. CDR1 is SQVTM, CDR2 ANQGSEA, per germline. The CDR3 runs to 15 residues. Losses at the gene ends were 4 bases for V and 5 bases for J; bases not matched to a gene: 8. This chain's CDR3 is CSVVLPGLADNEQFF. The DNA for the CDR3 is TGCAGCGTTGTTTTACCAGGACTAGCGGACAATGAGCAGTTCTTC.

This clonotype occurred many times. The chain recombines TRBV29-1 with TRBJ2-7; 10 positions match TRBD2. V was clipped by 0 bases and J by 0 bases; unmatched bases: 8. CDR3 length equals 17 residues. CDR1 is SQVTM, CDR2 ANQGSEA, per germline. CDR3 nucleotide sequence: TGCAGCGTTGAAGAGGGTCCTAGCGGGAGAGTCTCCTACGAGCAGTACTTC. This sequence encodes CSVEEGPSGRVSYEQYF.